Each of the 32 T cell receptor beta chains below was sequenced from the same sample in a study of shared T cell receptors in the human thymus. The table came from immunoSEQ multiplex PCR; TCRdb's copy has only in-frame clones and leaves some out. The sample includes roughly 550,000 clones, 75% to 80% of them seen just once. These sequences were also reported in another study, on human thymus T cells.

The sample consisted of thymocytes. The source is a boy less than two years old with a congenital heart defect.

The chain couples TRBV18 to TRBJ2-7, with 7 bases aligning to TRBD1. J gave up 2 bases and V 0 bases, and 10 bases lay outside the gene matches. The CDR3 covers 17 residues. Germline-derived CDR1 and CDR2 are KGHSH and LQKENI. CDR3 DNA sequence: TGTGCCAGCTCACCACCGACAGGGTGGCCTGGGGCCTACGAGCAGTACTTC. Encoded protein: CASSPPTGWPGAYEQYF.

The chain links TRBV29-1 to TRBJ1-2, with D hard to call. The germline gives CDR1 SQVTM, CDR2 ANQGSEA. V lost 5 bases, J lost 5 bases, and 18 bases lay in between. This CDR3 has 14 amino acids. DNA for the CDR3: TGCAGCGTTCAAGGGAGGGCGGCGGGGTATGGCTACACCTTC. Protein product: CSVQGRAAGYGYTF.

The gene calls are TRBV4-1 and TRBJ1-2; 7 bases fit TRBD1. In germline, CDR1 is MGHRA, CDR2 YSYEKL. V was clipped by 3 bases and J by 4 bases; unmatched bases: 23. The CDR3 length is 20 residues. The CDR3 DNA reads TGCGCCAGCAGCCAGTATAGATTATCCCCGGACAGGCCCTTGGGCTATGGCTACACCTTC. It specifies CASSQYRLSPDRPLGYGYTF.

The chain recombines TRBV6-4 with TRBJ1-1; 7 positions match TRBD1. Trimming took 3 bases from V and 3 from J; bases not matched to a gene: 7. Germline-derived CDR1 and CDR2 are MRHNA and SNTAGT. This CDR3 is 15 amino acids long. CDR3 sequence (DNA): TGTGCCAGCAGTGAAACAGGGGAGAGAGACACTGAAGCTTTCTTT. Translation: CASSETGERDTEAFF.

This chain links TRBV14 with TRBJ2-7, with D possibly being TRBD1 (5 bases). The CDR3 consists of 20 residues. Germline CDR1 SGHDN, CDR2 FVKESK. Trimming took off 1 base at V and 7 bases at J, with 32 bases between the two ends. CDR3 nucleotide sequence: TGTGCCAGCAGCCAAGCCGTTCCGACAGCCCTGGCTTGGTACCCCCTGGAGCAGTACTTC. Residues: CASSQAVPTALAWYPLEQYF.

This clone was detected only once. The DNA for the CDR3 is TGTGCCAGCAGTTACTCGGGGGGGGGTCCTAATGGCTACACCTTC. It translates to CASSYSGGGPNGYTF. The genes are TRBV6-5 and TRBJ1-2; tentatively, D is TRBD1 (5 bases). The CDR3 is 15 amino acids. Trimming left V 0 bases short and J 6 bases short, with 14 bases between. CDR1 and CDR2 from the germline V gene are MNHEY and SVGAGI.

The chain has TRBV5-6 and TRBJ2-7; tentatively, D is TRBD2 (6 bases). This CDR3 is 18 amino acids long. CDR1 and CDR2 from the germline V gene are SGHDT and YYEEEE. The V and J ends lost 4 bases and 1 base respectively, with 24 bases between them. In DNA, the CDR3 is TGTGCCAGCAGCCTATCTCGGGCGGGAAGGGGTTCGTCCTACGAGCAGTACTTC. This translates into CASSLSRAGRGSSYEQYF.

The J gene is TRBJ2-7, the V gene TRBV7-8; D uncertain. Germline CDR1 and CDR2: SGHVS and FQNEAQ. Trimming removed 0 bases at V and 4 bases at J, with 4 bases between. This CDR3 comprises 12 residues. CDR3 in amino acids: CASSLAIYEQYF. The CDR3 DNA sequence: TGTGCCAGCAGCTTAGCTATTTACGAGCAGTACTTC.

The chain joins TRBV4-3 to TRBJ2-1; D may be TRBD2 (5 bases). This CDR3 spans 17 amino acids. Between the trimmed V and J ends, which lost 1 base and 6 bases, there was a span of 19 bases. Germline V gene data show CDR1 as LGHNA and CDR2 as YSLEER. The CDR3 sequence: CASSQAPSGLALNEQFF. DNA of the CDR3: TGCGCCAGCAGCCAAGCACCCTCTGGGCTAGCCCTCAATGAGCAGTTCTTC.

The V and J genes are TRBV29-1 and TRBJ2-7; D is unresolved. CDR1 and CDR2 from the germline V gene are SQVTM and ANQGSEA. This CDR3 comprises 12 residues. Trimming stripped 1 base from V and 2 bases from J, with 6 bases between. The CDR3 sequence: CSVEGLTYEQYF. CDR3 nucleotides: TGCAGCGTTGAAGGGCTTACCTACGAGCAGTACTTC.

The rearrangement joins TRBV28 to TRBJ2-3; 7 nucleotides align to TRBD1. V trimming: 3 bases; J trimming: 6 bases; junction bases outside the gene matches: 12. The CDR3 loop spans 16 amino acids. Germline V gene lookup returns CDR1 MDHEN and CDR2 SYDVKM. The CDR3 is CASSLEQGPLMDTQYF. The CDR3 region has the DNA TGTGCCAGCAGTTTGGAACAGGGGCCCCTCATGGATACGCAGTATTTT.

The V and J genes are TRBV30 and TRBJ2-5; TRBD1 matches at 8 bases. The V gene's germline CDR1 is GTSNPN and CDR2 SVGIG (reference sequence). V gave up 2 bases and J gave up 6 bases; unmatched junction bases: 5. The CDR3 consists of 13 residues. CDR3 loop: CAWSKGQAQTQYF. Here the CDR3 DNA reads TGTGCCTGGAGTAAGGGACAGGCACAGACCCAGTACTTC.

V and J are TRBV28 and TRBJ2-1; weak D call: TRBD2 (6 bases). CDR1 and CDR2 from the germline V gene are MDHEN and SYDVKM. The V end lost 5 bases, the J end lost 4 bases, and 18 bases lay between the germline ends. This CDR3 has 16 amino acids. This CDR3 is CASSPLGGVDYNEQFF. The DNA of the CDR3 is TGTGCCAGCAGTCCCCTGGGGGGAGTGGATTACAATGAGCAGTTCTTC.

The chain is built from TRBV6-6 and TRBJ2-7, with a weak D call TRBD2 (6 bases). Germline lookup yields CDR1 MNHNY and CDR2 SVGAGI (reference sequence). Trimming took 6 bases from V and 2 from J, leaving 17 bases between them. The CDR3 length is 15 residues. The CDR3 region is CASSSDRDCPYEQYF. Here the CDR3 DNA reads TGTGCCAGCAGCTCAGACCGGGACTGCCCCTACGAGCAGTACTTC.

The chain couples TRBV29-1 to TRBJ2-5, with 8 bases that match TRBD2. The CDR3 is made up of 13 amino acids. Germline CDR1 is SQVTM and CDR2 is ANQGSEA. With 7 bases clipped from V and 2 bases from J, the junction kept 6 bases outside the gene matches. The CDR3 DNA sequence: TGCAGCGCTACCGGGACTAGGCAAGAGACCCAGTACTTC. The encoded protein is CSATGTRQETQYF. The complete variable domain, with remaining parts taken from reference TRBV29-1 and TRBJ2-5, reads SAVISQKPSRDICQRGTSLTIQCQVDSQVTMMFWYRQQPGQSLTLIATANQGSEATYESGFVIDKFPISRPNLTFSTLTVSNMSPEDSSIYLCSATGTRQETQYFGPGTRLLVL.

This chain joins TRBV27 and TRBJ1-5, with 9 bases fitting TRBD1. Unmatched junction bases numbered 13, after V lost 5 bases and J lost 2 bases. The CDR3 consists of 18 residues. In germline, CDR1 is MNHEY, CDR2 SMNVEV (reference sequence). The CDR3 region is CASSIYHPGQGGNQPQHF. The CDR3 nucleotides are TGTGCCAGCAGTATTTACCACCCGGGACAGGGTGGCAATCAGCCCCAGCATTTT.

The gene calls are TRBV7-6 and TRBJ2-7; tentatively, D is TRBD2 (6 bases). CDR3 size: 16 residues. V lost 1 base and J lost 3, with 16 bases in between. The germline CDR1 and CDR2 sequences are SGHVS and FNYEAQ. CDR3 nucleotides: TGTGCCAGCAGCTTAGGGGGGGTGGCAGGGTGCTACGAGCAGTACTTC. Protein sequence: CASSLGGVAGCYEQYF. The complete variable domain, with remaining parts taken from reference TRBV7-6 and TRBJ2-7, reads GAGVSQSPRYKVTKRGQDVALRCDPISGHVSLYWYRQALGQGPEFLTYFNYEAQQDKSGLPNDRFSAERPEGSISTLTIQRTEQRDSAMYRCASSLGGVAGCYEQYFGPGTRLTVT.

The chain carries TRBV2 and TRBJ1-1; D ambiguous. Trimming pared 0 bases from V and 3 bases from J, leaving 14 bases between. CDR1 and CDR2 from the germline V gene are SNHLY and FYNNEI. The CDR3 has 16 amino acids. CDR3 sequence: CASSEAAGNEDTEAFF. The CDR3 DNA reads TGTGCCAGCAGTGAAGCGGCGGGGAATGAGGACACTGAAGCTTTCTTT.

The chain carries TRBV2 and TRBJ1-5; unclear D gene. The V end lost 4 bases, the J end lost 5 bases, and 12 bases lay between the germline ends. The germline gives CDR1 SNHLY, CDR2 FYNNEI. This CDR3 has 14 residues. The CDR3 protein is CASSVESEDQPQHF. In DNA form, the CDR3 reads TGTGCCAGCAGTGTCGAGAGTGAGGATCAGCCCCAGCATTTT.

A note on this clone: Other DNA sequences in this sample translate to the same CDR3. CDR3 region: CASSQGSYEQYF. Here the CDR3 DNA reads TGTGCCAGCTCCCAGGGCTCCTACGAGCAGTACTTC. This sequence joins TRBV6-5 and TRBJ2-7; D perhaps matches TRBD1 (5 bases). The CDR3 contains 12 residues. CDR1 and CDR2 from the germline V gene are MNHEY and SVGAGI. The germline V and J ends were trimmed by 8 bases and 0 bases, with 8 bases remaining between them.

The CDR3 DNA sequence: TGTGCCAGCAGCGGAGGGAAAGGACGCACCTACGAGCAGTACTTC. Translated, it gives CASSGGKGRTYEQYF. The chain links TRBV7-9 to TRBJ2-7; D might be TRBD2 (6 bases). Germline CDR1 SEHNR, CDR2 FQNEAQ (reference sequence). CDR3 length: 15 amino acids. The ends were cut back, 5 bases at V and 2 bases at J, with 16 bases in the middle.

The rearrangement uses TRBV2 and TRBJ1-2; 8 bases line up with TRBD1. This CDR3 region has 17 residues. Germline values: CDR1 SNHLY, CDR2 FYNNEI. The trim removed 2 bases at V and 2 bases at J, leaving 10 bases unmatched. CDR3 region: CASSEPRGLSGNYGYTF. Written as DNA, the CDR3 is TGTGCCAGCAGTGAACCCAGGGGGCTGAGCGGGAACTATGGCTACACCTTC.

The chain joins TRBV27 to TRBJ2-7; 16 bases match TRBD2. Unmatched junction bases numbered 11, after V lost 5 bases and J lost 4 bases. Germline V CDR1 and CDR2: MNHEY, SMNVEV (reference sequence). The CDR3 covers 18 residues. The chain's CDR3 is CASSPGLAGGPGLYEQYF. DNA of the CDR3: TGTGCCAGCAGTCCGGGACTAGCGGGAGGGCCTGGGTTATACGAGCAGTACTTC.

The chain uses TRBV6-4 and TRBJ2-7; D is undetermined. Germline values: CDR1 MRHNA, CDR2 SNTAGT. This CDR3 comprises 13 residues. The germline V and J ends were trimmed by 3 bases and 6 bases, with 12 bases remaining between them. The CDR3: CASSEAIFSEQYF. The CDR3, as DNA: TGTGCCAGCAGTGAAGCTATCTTTAGCGAGCAGTACTTC.

The gene calls are TRBV5-1 and TRBJ2-7, with TRBD2 matching over 7 bases. The CDR3 is 15 amino acids. Germline CDR1 SGHRS, CDR2 YFSETQ. Unmatched junction bases numbered 11, after V lost 0 bases and J lost 8 bases. The CDR3 here is CASSLGGRELQKQYF. DNA of the CDR3: TGCGCCAGCAGCTTGGGAGGGAGGGAATTACAAAAGCAGTACTTC.

There are a few counts of this clone. V gene TRBV5-6 combines with J gene TRBJ1-4, with TRBD1 as a possible D gene (6 bases). The germline CDR1 and CDR2 sequences are SGHDT and YYEEEE. Trimming left V 4 bases short and J 7 bases short, with 14 bases between. The CDR3 has 14 amino acids. CDR3 protein: CASSVQGIGEKLFF. The CDR3 region has the DNA TGTGCCAGCAGCGTCCAGGGGATAGGTGAAAAACTGTTTTTT.

The rearrangement links TRBV4-3 to TRBJ2-7; TRBD1 aligns across 9 bases. The CDR3 has 19 residues. Germline V lookup: CDR1 LGHNA, CDR2 YSLEER. V was clipped by 1 base and J by 0 bases; unmatched bases: 13. This chain's CDR3 is CASSQGHPGQGLSSYEQYF. The CDR3 DNA sequence: TGCGCCAGCAGCCAAGGCCACCCAGGACAGGGGTTAAGCTCCTACGAGCAGTACTTC.

The sample holds a few counts of this clone. This chain uses TRBV28 with TRBJ1-4; D is uncertain. Trimming took 2 bases from V and 3 from J, leaving 13 bases between them. Germline assignment: CDR1 MDHEN and CDR2 SYDVKM. The CDR3 sequence is 16 residues long. The CDR3 is CASSLGQEGSNEKLFF. As DNA, the CDR3 is TGTGCCAGCAGTTTAGGGCAGGAGGGTTCTAATGAAAAACTGTTTTTT.

V and J are TRBV6-5 and TRBJ2-5, with 9 bases that match TRBD2. After removal of 8 bases from V and 5 bases from J, the junction contained 9 bases not matched to a gene. This CDR3 spans 14 amino acids. CDR1 is MNHEY and CDR2 is SVGAGI in the germline V gene. CDR3 in amino acids: CASSSSGNEETQYF. The CDR3 region has the DNA TGTGCCAGCTCTTCTAGCGGGAATGAGGAGACCCAGTACTTC.

The chain is built from TRBV5-4 and TRBJ2-2; 9 bases fit TRBD2. The CDR3 loop spans 16 amino acids. Trimming at V came to 4 bases and at J to 5 bases, leaving 9 bases not matched to a gene. Germline values: CDR1 SGHNT, CDR2 YYREEE (reference sequence). CDR3 sequence: CASSHAGGPGTGELFF. The CDR3 coding sequence is TGTGCCAGCAGCCACGCGGGAGGGCCGGGTACCGGGGAGCTGTTTTTT.

The sample holds one count of this clone. CDR3 in DNA: TGTGCCAGCAGTAATCGGAGCAATCAGCCCCAGCATTTT. It specifies CASSNRSNQPQHF. The V gene is TRBV28, the J gene TRBJ1-5, with no clear D. The CDR3 extends over 13 amino acids. Germline V CDR1 and CDR2: MDHEN, SYDVKM. V was cut by 5 bases and J by 1 base, with 6 bases left in between. Full variable domain (missing parts from reference TRBV28 and TRBJ1-5): DVKVTQSSRYLVKRTGEKVFLECVQDMDHENMFWYRQDPGLGLRLIYFSYDVKMKEKGDIPEGYSVSREKKERFSLILESASTNQTSMYLCASSNRSNQPQHFGDGTRLSIL.

This clone showed up just once. The CDR3 loop is CASSVGSGADTQYF. Here the CDR3 DNA reads TGTGCCAGCAGCGTAGGCAGCGGGGCAGATACGCAGTATTTT. The chain links TRBV9 to TRBJ2-3; 7 bases are a match to TRBD2. Germline V gene data show CDR1 as SGDLS and CDR2 as YYNGEE. The CDR3 spans 14 residues. J gave up 4 bases and V 0 bases, and 2 bases lay outside the gene matches.